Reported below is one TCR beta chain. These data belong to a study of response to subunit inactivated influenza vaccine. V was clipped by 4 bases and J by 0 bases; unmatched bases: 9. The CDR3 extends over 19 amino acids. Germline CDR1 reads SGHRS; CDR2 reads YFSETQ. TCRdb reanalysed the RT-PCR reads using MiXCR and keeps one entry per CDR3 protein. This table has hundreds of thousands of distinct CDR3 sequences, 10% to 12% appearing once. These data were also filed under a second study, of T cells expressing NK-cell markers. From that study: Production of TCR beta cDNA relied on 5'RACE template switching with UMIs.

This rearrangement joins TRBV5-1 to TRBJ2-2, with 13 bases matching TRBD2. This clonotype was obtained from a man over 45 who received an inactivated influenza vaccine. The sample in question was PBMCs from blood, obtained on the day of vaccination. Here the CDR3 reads CASSQGWTSGGPNTGELFF. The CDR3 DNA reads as TGCGCCAGCAGCCAAGGGTGGACTAGCGGGGGTCCGAACACCGGGGAGCTGTTTTTT.